The clone carrying this TCR beta chain was picked up one time. The CDR3 loop spans 15 amino acids. In germline, CDR1 is SGHVS, CDR2 FQNEAQ. With 5 bases removed from V and 4 bases from J, the gap between germline ends came to 14 bases. Assay: immunoSEQ multiplex PCR; the TCRdb copy retains only in-frame clones and omits some. Seen here are roughly 52,000 clones, 90% to 95% observed once, and the top ten hold less than 4.5%. These data belong to a study of T cell changes during pregnancy in multiple sclerosis. The V call is TRBV7-8, the J call TRBJ1-4; perhaps TRBD1 as D (6 bases). The input for sequencing was CD8+ T cells from peripheral blood mononuclear cells, taken in the third trimester of pregnancy. This receptor was identified in a female donor with multiple sclerosis, enrolled in a pregnancy study. The CDR3 reads CASSRTSGDNEKLFF. CDR3 nucleotides: TGTGCCAGCAGCCGCACGTCAGGGGATAATGAAAAACTGTTTTTT.